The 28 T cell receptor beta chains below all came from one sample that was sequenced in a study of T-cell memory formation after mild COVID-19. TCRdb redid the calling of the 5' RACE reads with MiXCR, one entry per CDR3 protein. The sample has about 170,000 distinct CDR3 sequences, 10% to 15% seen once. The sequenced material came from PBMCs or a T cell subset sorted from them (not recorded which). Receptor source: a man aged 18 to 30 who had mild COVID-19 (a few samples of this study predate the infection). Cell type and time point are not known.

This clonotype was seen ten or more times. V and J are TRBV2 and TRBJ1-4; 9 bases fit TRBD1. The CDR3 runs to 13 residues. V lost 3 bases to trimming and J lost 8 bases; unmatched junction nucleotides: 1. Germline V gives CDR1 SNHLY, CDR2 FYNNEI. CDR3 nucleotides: TGTGCCAGCAGTGACGGGACAGGGGAAAAACTGTTTTTT. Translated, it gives CASSDGTGEKLFF.

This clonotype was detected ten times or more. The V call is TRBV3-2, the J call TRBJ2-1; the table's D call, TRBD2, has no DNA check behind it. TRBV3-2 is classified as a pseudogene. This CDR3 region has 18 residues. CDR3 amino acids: CASSQEERGAIPANEQFF. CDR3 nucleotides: TGTGCCAGCAGCCAAGAAGAGCGGGGGGCCATTCCCGCCAATGAGCAGTTCTTC.

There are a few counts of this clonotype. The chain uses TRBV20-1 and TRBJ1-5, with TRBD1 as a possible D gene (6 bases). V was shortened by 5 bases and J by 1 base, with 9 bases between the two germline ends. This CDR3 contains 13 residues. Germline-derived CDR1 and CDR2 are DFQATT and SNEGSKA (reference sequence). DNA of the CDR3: TGCAGTGCTGCGACAGGAAGCAATCAGCCCCAGCATTTT. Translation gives CSAATGSNQPQHF.

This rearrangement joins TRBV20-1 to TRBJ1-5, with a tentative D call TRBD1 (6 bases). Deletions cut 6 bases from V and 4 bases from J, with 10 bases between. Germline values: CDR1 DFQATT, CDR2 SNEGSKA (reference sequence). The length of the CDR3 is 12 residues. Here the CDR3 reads CSAGDRNQPQHF. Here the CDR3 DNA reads TGCAGTGCGGGAGACAGGAATCAGCCCCAGCATTTT.

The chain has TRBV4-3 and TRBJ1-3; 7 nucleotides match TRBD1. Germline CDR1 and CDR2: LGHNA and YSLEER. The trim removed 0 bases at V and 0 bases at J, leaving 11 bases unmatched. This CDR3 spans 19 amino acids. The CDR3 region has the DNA TGCGCCAGCAGCCAAGAAGGGGGGGACAGCCGGCTCTCTGGAAACACCATATATTTT. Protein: CASSQEGGDSRLSGNTIYF.

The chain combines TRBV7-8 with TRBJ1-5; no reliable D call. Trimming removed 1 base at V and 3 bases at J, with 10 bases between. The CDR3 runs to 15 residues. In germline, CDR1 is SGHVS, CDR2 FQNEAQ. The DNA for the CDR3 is TGTGCCAGCAGCTTAGTCGGATCGGACAATCAGCCCCAGCATTTT. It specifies CASSLVGSDNQPQHF.

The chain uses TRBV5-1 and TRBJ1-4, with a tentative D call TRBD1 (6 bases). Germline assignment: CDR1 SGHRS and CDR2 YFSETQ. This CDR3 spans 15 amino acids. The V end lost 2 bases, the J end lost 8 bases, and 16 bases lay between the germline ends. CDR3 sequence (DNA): TGCGCCAGCAGCTTTACCGGGACACCACTGGAAAAACTGTTTTTT. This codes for CASSFTGTPLEKLFF.

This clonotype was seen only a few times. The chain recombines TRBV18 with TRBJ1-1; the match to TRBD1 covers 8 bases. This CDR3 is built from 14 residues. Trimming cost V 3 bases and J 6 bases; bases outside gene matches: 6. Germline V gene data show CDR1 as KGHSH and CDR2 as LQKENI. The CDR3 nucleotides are TGTGCCAGCTCACCGCCGGACAGGGAGGCTGAAGCTTTCTTT. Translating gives CASSPPDREAEAFF.

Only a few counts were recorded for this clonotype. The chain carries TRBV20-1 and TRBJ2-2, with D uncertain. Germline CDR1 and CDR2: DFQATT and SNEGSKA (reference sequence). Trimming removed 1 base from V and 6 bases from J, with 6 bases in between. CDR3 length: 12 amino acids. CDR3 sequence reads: CSARVGAGELFF. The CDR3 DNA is TGCAGTGCTAGAGTTGGTGCCGGGGAGCTGTTTTTT.

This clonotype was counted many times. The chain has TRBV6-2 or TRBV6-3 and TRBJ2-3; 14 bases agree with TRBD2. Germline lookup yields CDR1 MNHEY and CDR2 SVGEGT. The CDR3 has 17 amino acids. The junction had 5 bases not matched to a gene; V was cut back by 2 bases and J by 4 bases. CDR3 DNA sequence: TGTGCCAGCAGTTACCCCCAGACTAGCGGGGGGGCAGATACGCAGTATTTT. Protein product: CASSYPQTSGGADTQYF.

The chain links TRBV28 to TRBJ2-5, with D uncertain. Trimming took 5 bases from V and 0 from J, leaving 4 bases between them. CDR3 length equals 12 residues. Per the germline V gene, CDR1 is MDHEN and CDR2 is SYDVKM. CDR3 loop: CASSENQETQYF. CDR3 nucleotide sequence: TGTGCCAGCAGTGAGAACCAAGAGACCCAGTACTTC.

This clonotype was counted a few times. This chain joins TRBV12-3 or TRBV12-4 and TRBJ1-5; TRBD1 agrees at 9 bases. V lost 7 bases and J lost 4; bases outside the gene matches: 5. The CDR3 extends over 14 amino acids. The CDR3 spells CASTQTGGNQPQHF. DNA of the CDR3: TGTGCCAGCACCCAGACAGGGGGTAATCAGCCCCAGCATTTT.

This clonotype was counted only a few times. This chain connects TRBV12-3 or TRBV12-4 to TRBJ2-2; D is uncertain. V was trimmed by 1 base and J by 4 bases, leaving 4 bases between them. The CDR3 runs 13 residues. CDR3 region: CASSLGGTGELFF. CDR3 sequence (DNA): TGTGCCAGCAGTTTAGGGGGCACCGGGGAGCTGTTTTTT.

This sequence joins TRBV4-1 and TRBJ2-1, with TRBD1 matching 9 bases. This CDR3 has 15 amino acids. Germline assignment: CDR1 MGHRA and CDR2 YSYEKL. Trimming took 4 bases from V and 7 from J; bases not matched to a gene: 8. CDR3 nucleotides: TGCGCCAGCAGCCGTCCTAACAGGGGGCGGAATGAGCAGTTCTTC. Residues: CASSRPNRGRNEQFF.

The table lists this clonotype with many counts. CDR3 sequence: CASSPQGTEQYF. Here the CDR3 DNA reads TGTGCCAGCAGTCCACAGGGAACCGAGCAGTACTTC. The V and J genes are TRBV6-1 and TRBJ2-7; D might be TRBD1 (6 bases). The V end lost 5 bases, the J end lost 6 bases, and 11 bases lay between the germline ends. Per germline, CDR1 MNHNS and CDR2 SASEGT. The CDR3 loop spans 12 amino acids.

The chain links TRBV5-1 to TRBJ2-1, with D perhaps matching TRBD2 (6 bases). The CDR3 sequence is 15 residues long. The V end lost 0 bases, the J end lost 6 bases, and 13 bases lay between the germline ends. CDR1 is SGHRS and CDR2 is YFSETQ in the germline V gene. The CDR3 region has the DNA TGCGCCAGCAGCTTGGGACTCACGGGGGTCAATGAGCAGTTCTTC. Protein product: CASSLGLTGVNEQFF.

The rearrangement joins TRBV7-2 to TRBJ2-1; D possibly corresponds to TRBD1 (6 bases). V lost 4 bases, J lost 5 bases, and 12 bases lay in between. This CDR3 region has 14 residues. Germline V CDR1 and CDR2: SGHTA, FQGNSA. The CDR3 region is CASSSLDRHNEQFF. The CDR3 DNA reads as TGTGCCAGCAGCTCATTGGACAGACACAATGAGCAGTTCTTC. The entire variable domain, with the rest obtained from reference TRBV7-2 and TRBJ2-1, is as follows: GAGVSQSPSNKVTEKGKDVELRCDPISGHTALYWYRQSLGQGLEFLIYFQGNSAPDKSGLPSDRFSAERTGGSVSTLTIQRTQQEDSAVYLCASSSLDRHNEQFFGPGTRLTVL.

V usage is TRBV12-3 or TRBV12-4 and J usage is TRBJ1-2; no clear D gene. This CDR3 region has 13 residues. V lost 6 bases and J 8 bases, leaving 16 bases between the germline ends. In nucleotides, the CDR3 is TGTGCCAGCAGGGCCTCGGGAGTATCCGGCTACACCTTC. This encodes CASRASGVSGYTF.

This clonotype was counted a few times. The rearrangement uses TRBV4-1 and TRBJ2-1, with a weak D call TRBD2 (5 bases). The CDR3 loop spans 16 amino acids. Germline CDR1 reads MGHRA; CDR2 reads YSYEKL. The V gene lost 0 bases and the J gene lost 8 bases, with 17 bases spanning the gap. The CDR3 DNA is TGCGCCAGCAGCCAAGAAGTTAGAGCGGTGGGCGATGAGCAGTTCTTC. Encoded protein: CASSQEVRAVGDEQFF.

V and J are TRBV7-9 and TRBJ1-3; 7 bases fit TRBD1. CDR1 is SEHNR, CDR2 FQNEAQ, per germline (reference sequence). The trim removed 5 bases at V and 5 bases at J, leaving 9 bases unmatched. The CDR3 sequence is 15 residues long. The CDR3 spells CASSLTGEGRNTIYF. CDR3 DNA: TGTGCCAGCAGCCTTACAGGGGAAGGGCGAAACACCATATATTTT.

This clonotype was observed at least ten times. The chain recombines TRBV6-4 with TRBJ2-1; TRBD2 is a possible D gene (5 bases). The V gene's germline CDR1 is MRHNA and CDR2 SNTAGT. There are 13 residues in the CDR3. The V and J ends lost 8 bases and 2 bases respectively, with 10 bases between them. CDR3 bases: TGTGCCAGCTCGACTAACCCCTACAATGAGCAGTTCTTC. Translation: CASSTNPYNEQFF.

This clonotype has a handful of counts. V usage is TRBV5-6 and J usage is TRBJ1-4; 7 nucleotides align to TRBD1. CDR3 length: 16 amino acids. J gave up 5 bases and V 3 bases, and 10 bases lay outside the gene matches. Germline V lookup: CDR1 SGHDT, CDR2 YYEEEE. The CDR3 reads CASSSRPRDSNEKLFF. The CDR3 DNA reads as TGTGCCAGCAGCTCCAGACCCCGGGACAGCAATGAAAAACTGTTTTTT.

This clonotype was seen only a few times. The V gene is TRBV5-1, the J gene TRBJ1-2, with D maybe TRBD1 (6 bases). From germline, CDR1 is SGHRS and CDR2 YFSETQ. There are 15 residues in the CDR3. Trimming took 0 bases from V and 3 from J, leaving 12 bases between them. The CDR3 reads CASSLGTGPYYGYTF. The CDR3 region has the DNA TGCGCCAGCAGCTTGGGTACAGGGCCTTACTATGGCTACACCTTC.

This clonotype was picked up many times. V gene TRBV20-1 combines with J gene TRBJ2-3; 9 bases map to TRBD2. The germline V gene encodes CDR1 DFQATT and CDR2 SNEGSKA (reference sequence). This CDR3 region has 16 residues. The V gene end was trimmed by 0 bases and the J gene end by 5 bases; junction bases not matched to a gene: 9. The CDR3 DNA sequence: TGCAGTGCTAGAGATCCCTTAGCGGGGGAGTTAGATACGCAGTATTTT. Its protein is CSARDPLAGELDTQYF.

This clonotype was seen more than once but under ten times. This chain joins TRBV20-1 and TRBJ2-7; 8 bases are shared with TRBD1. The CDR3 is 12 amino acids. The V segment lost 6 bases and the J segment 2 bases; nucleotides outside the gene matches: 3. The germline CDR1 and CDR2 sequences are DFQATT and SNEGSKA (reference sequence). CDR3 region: CSAQGQAYEQYF. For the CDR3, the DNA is TGCAGTGCCCAGGGACAGGCCTACGAGCAGTACTTC.

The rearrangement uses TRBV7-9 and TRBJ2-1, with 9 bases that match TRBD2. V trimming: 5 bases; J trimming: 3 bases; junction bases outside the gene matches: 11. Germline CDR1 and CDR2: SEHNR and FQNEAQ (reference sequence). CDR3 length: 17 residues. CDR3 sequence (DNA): TGTGCCAGCAGCAGAGGAGATAGCGGGGGTGACTACAATGAGCAGTTCTTC. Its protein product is CASSRGDSGGDYNEQFF.

In nucleotides, the CDR3 is TGTGCCAGCAGCTACCGCCTGGGGGTGAATTCACCCCTCCACTTT. It codes for CASSYRLGVNSPLHF. The V call is TRBV7-2, the J call TRBJ1-6; perhaps TRBD1 as D (5 bases). Germline V gene lookup returns CDR1 SGHTA and CDR2 FQGNSA. The CDR3 is 15 amino acids. V lost 4 bases and J 7 bases, leaving 14 bases between the germline ends.

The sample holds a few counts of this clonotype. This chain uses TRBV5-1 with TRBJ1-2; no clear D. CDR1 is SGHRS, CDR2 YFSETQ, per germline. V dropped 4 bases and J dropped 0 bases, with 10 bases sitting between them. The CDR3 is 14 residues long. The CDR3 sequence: CASSPGGSNYGYTF. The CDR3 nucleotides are TGCGCCAGCAGCCCCGGCGGATCTAACTATGGCTACACCTTC.